Listed here are 11 T cell receptor beta chains from one sample, sequenced in a study of tumor-infiltrating lymphocytes in oesophageal squamous cell carcinoma. TCRdb recomputed calls from the PCR reads with MiXCR, one row per CDR3 protein. The table includes 15,000 to 25,000 distinct CDR3 sequences, approximately 39% detected once. The specimen was normal esophageal tissue next to the tumor. The receptor set was obtained from a male donor with esophageal squamous cell carcinoma.

This chain connects TRBV6-6 to TRBJ2-7; TRBD1 matches at 8 bases. Matching the DNA end better, TRBJ2-5 makes the J call doubtful. This CDR3 is built from 14 residues. Germline CDR1 MNHNY, CDR2 SVGAGI (reference sequence). The CDR3 region is CASSPRGPQETQYF. The CDR3 region has the DNA TGTGCCAGCAGTCCCAGGGGGCCGCAAGAGACCCAGTACTTC.

This sequence joins TRBV5-1 and TRBJ2-5; D is possibly TRBD1 or TRBD2 (5 bases each). The V and J ends lost 9 bases and 5 bases respectively, with 11 bases between them. Germline CDR1 and CDR2: SGHRS and YFSETQ. CDR3 size: 11 residues. This CDR3 reads CATSEGETQYF. In DNA form, the CDR3 reads TGCGCCACCTCCGAGGGGGAGACCCAGTACTTC.

The chain joins TRBV6-1 to TRBJ1-1; D ambiguous. This CDR3 comprises 14 residues. Germline values: CDR1 MNHNS, CDR2 SASEGT. V lost 10 bases and J 1 base, leaving 16 bases between the germline ends. CDR3 loop: CATHPPVWNTEAFF. For the CDR3, the DNA is TGTGCCACACATCCCCCGGTTTGGAACACTGAAGCTTTCTTT.

By share, this clonotype ranks as medium-sized (0.01 to 0.1%). J is TRBJ2-1 and V is TRBV7-9; weak D call: TRBD1 (5 bases). The CDR3 consists of 16 residues. V lost 1 base and J 2 bases, leaving 12 bases between the germline ends. The germline V gene encodes CDR1 SEHNR and CDR2 FQNEAQ (reference sequence). The CDR3 sequence is CASSLEAGFTYNEQFF. The CDR3 coding sequence is TGTGCCAGCAGCTTAGAGGCAGGGTTCACCTACAATGAGCAGTTCTTC. Using reference TRBV7-9 and TRBJ2-1 for the parts outside the CDR3, the full variable domain is DTGVSQNPRHKITKRGQNVTFRCDPISEHNRLYWYRQTLGQGPEFLTYFQNEAQLEKSRLLSDRFSAERPKGSFSTLEIQRTEQGDSAMYLCASSLEAGFTYNEQFFGPGTRLTVL.

This clonotype was found many times. The chain recombines TRBV5-6 with TRBJ2-4; D may be TRBD1 or TRBD2 (6 bases each). This CDR3 contains 14 residues. Germline CDR1 SGHDT, CDR2 YYEEEE. V shed 2 bases and J shed 9 bases, with 15 bases lying between them. CDR3 nucleotide sequence: TGTGCCAGCAGCTTTTACAGGGAGGTCGTCATTCAGTACTTC. As protein: CASSFYREVVIQYF.

The CDR3 region is CASSPTGEVGYTF. In nucleotides, the CDR3 is TGTGCCAGCAGCCCTACCGGTGAAGTCGGCTACACCTTC. The chain is built from TRBV11-2 and TRBJ1-2; D remains ambiguous. The CDR3 length is 13 residues. V was pared by 5 bases and J by 8 bases, with 15 bases between. Germline V CDR1 and CDR2: SGHAT, FQNNGV.

This clonotype was picked up a small number of times. The chain links TRBV7-2 to TRBJ2-5; D gene ambiguous. The J call may be wrong; the DNA end is better matched by TRBJ2-1. Germline loops: CDR1 SGHTA, CDR2 FQGNSA. This CDR3 comprises 12 residues. The CDR3 loop reads CASSSTLVRQFF. The CDR3 DNA reads TGTGCCAGCAGCTCCACGTTAGTTCGGCAGTTCTTC.

This clonotype showed up many times. The chain carries TRBV11-2 and TRBJ2-7, with no clear D. CDR3 size: 16 residues. Trimming stripped 4 bases from V and 7 bases from J, with 23 bases between. Per germline, CDR1 SGHAT and CDR2 FQNNGV. The CDR3 is CASSSYLDSLYNEQYF. CDR3 sequence (DNA): TGTGCCAGCAGCTCCTATTTAGACTCGCTCTACAATGAGCAGTACTTC.

This clonotype occurred many times. The junction differs from germline at one of its ends, possibly a read error. The V gene is TRBV28, the J gene TRBJ2-7, with TRBD1 matching over 7 bases. There are 15 residues in the CDR3. Germline V gives CDR1 MDHEN, CDR2 SYDVKM. The CDR3 DNA sequence: TGTGCCAGCAGCCGGCTAGACAGGGTTAATTCACCCCTCCACTTC. It encodes CASSRLDRVNSPLHF.

This clonotype was counted many times. The rearrangement joins TRBV2 to TRBJ2-3; the D is unclear. CDR3 length: 15 amino acids. V was clipped by 7 bases and J by 1 base, with 15 bases between them. Per the germline V gene, CDR1 is SNHLY and CDR2 is FYNNEI. CDR3 coding DNA: TGTGCCAGCACACTACCCTGGTTCGGCACAGATACGCAGTATTTT. Translation gives CASTLPWFGTDTQYF.

This clonotype was observed many times. The V gene is TRBV7-3, the J gene TRBJ2-5, with TRBD2 identical over 8 bases. The J call may be in error: the DNA end matches TRBJ2-7 better. Per the germline V gene, CDR1 is SGHTA and CDR2 is FQGTGA. The CDR3 length is 14 residues. The CDR3 loop is CASRPSGGSYEQYF. The CDR3 nucleotides are TGTGCCAGCAGACCCAGCGGGGGCTCCTACGAGCAGTACTTC.